This T cell receptor beta chain is drawn from a study of cytomegalovirus exposure and HLA in healthy donors (dated by TCRdb to 2017 to 2019). Some background on the complete study: According to an earlier analysis of 587 of the donors, 150 million to 200 million T cells yielded over 100 million unique TCR beta sequences and 276 Gb of sequence data. Approximately 300 gigabases of sequencing data and around 87 million unique TCR sequences were included in an early release covering roughly 600 HLA-typed donors. The genetic ancestry cluster associated with self-reported Caucasian donors included 81% of the 398 genotyped donors. The study was designed to test whether signatures of past pathogen exposure could be identified by cataloging public T cell receptors. The study profiled the T cell repertoires of 550 to 700 subjects by immunosequencing and related them to cytomegalovirus serostatus. A separate validation cohort of more than 100 different subjects was used in addition to the roughly 700-subject first cohort. The study combined high-throughput TCR immunosequencing, statistical association of individual TCRs with disease status, and machine learning to predict cytomegalovirus infection status. A later analysis re-examined previously published TCR beta repertoires from around 670 donors and added high-resolution HLA genotyping to investigate patterns of TCR occurrence. The later analysis used no new phenotypic data to find candidate immune exposures, relying instead on TCR beta sequences and their occurrence across donors. To decide whether each TCR beta V gene segment behaved as functional or pseudogenic, an earlier analysis of approximately 620 of the donors relied on high-throughput TCR beta sequencing. Donor age, sex, ethnicity and CMV serostatus were compiled together with the repertoire data. Genome-wide SNP genotypes for about 65% of the 666 donors were used in a later genetic analysis, which treated that subset as a discovery cohort. All discovery cohort repertoires had been generated on a single sequencing platform. HLA typing included class I and class II loci at four-digit resolution. The number of donors typed differed by locus, with about 629-630 for A, B, C, DRB1 and DQB1, more than 500 for DQA1, 600 to 610 for DPA1, and around 460 for DPB1. Roughly 5 DR-DQ haplotypes were handled as single units for association and clustering because linkage in the cohort was strong. Across some 400 genotyped donors of the cohort, an average of about 240,000 unique TCR beta nucleotide sequences per donor were sequenced, and roughly 18% of those sequences were non-productive. What the research found in general, with its limitations: The study gave a list of 150 to 200 TCR beta chains associated with cytomegalovirus. In a later genetic analysis, a missense DCLRE1C variant was associated with V-gene and J-gene trimming of TCR beta chains, and the association was replicated in an independent cohort. Most TCR sequences were seen in very few donors, while some public TCRs were found in many individuals. The only immune exposure information available for the cohort was CMV serostatus. A further reported finding was that TCR beta sequences accurately predicted the HLA-A and HLA-B alleles for most subjects in the first cohort. The classifier was reported to diagnose cytomegalovirus status with high specificity and sensitivity in both the original cohort and the validation cohort. In this cohort, only TCR beta chains were sequenced, and detectable features were limited by the absence of alpha or paired-chain data. In a later analysis, some 18,000 TCR beta sequences were associated with specific HLA alleles at a false discovery rate of 0.05. In a later analysis, TCR association rates were found to vary across HLA loci, with the most associated TCRs seen for DRB1 alleles and the fewest for HLA-C alleles. A later analysis reported that several top co-occurrence clusters appeared linked to parvovirus B19, influenza, CMV and Epstein-Barr virus. Strong co-occurrence of HLA alleles, especially DR and DQ, made assigning TCR associations to individual alleles difficult. A later analysis found that HLA-associated TCR beta chains were more clonally expanded and had lower generation probabilities than equally common non-associated chains. Because some donors lacked HLA typing at each locus, the association tests relied only on the typed subset. According to the authors, the approach could potentially be generalized to other disease states and immunological phenotypes. The earlier analysis of 587 of the donors excluded approximately 15 rarely observed V segments, including chromosome 9 orphons, because counts were too low. An earlier analysis of approximately 590 of the donors showed that most TCR beta V segments appeared in productive rearrangements either about 90% or about 30% of the time, which broadly matched IMGT annotations. Linkage disequilibrium might explain the correlated functional status among segregating V segments, but an unknown experimental factor could not be excluded. Most CMV-associated TCR beta chains appeared to be HLA-restricted in a later analysis, and the HLA associations seemed to be driven largely by CMV exposure. Presence/absence analyses assumed roughly uniform sequencing depth across donors, an assumption that may not hold. The 87-base-pair reads could not distinguish some IMGT-functional V segments, including TRBV6-2 and TRBV6-3, so those segments were excluded. A later genetic analysis reported fewer N-insertions in productive TCRs among donors in an Asian-associated ancestry cluster than the approximately 700-donor mean. In vitro tests confirmed that a few of the cytomegalovirus-associated TCR beta chains recognize cytomegalovirus antigens. A group of highly shared sequence variants was considered likely to be a technical artifact of the sequencing pipeline.

The cohort comprised hundreds of healthy bone marrow donors. At the time of sampling, all cohort members were nominally healthy, though unrecorded immune exposures were likely present. The donor tested CMV seropositive, placing the donor among the 250 to 350 seropositive members of the cohort. A peripheral blood sample was collected from each donor, and TCR beta sequencing was performed on peripheral blood mononuclear cells. The Qiagen DNeasy Blood Extraction Kit was used to extract genomic DNA from the blood cell samples. The method was the immunoSEQ multiplex PCR assay. For the multiplex PCR, a mixture combining 60 forward primers for TCR Vbeta segments and 13 reverse primers for TCR Jbeta segments was used. The CDR3 region of rearranged TCR beta genes was amplified from genomic DNA by a multiplex PCR assay. On the Illumina HiSeq System, the amplified TCR beta libraries were sequenced as 87-base-pair reads. The paper's processing steps were these. Across the 500 to 750 repertoires, a later analysis counted 60 million to 90 million unique TCR beta chains, around 11 million of which were shared by at least two donors. A nearest-neighbor algorithm error-corrected the raw reads and collapsed the reads into unique sequences, merging closely related sequences to remove PCR and sequencing errors. Alignment of CDR3 sequences to IMGT reference sequences was used to assign V, D and J gene segments. For a sequence to be retained, a match of at least six nucleotides was required to both a V gene segment and a J gene segment. A rearrangement was called productive if the CDR3 had no stop codons and remained in frame with V and J, and every other rearrangement was called non-productive. CDR3 was defined according to IMGT convention as the region running from the second conserved V-encoded cysteine to the conserved J-encoded phenylalanine. The earlier analysis of about 590 of the donors excluded sequences that lacked an unambiguous match to a single V gene segment. An earlier analysis of a few hundred of the donors called V segments functional above 56.7% productive rearrangements and segregating when the between-donor standard deviation exceeded 5%. A statistical classification framework was built for diagnosing cytomegalovirus status from the catalog of TCR beta chain sequences. In a later analysis, V and J genes were assigned by comparing TCR nucleotide sequences against IMGT/GENE-DB human TR gene sequences. Using the TCRdist pipeline, a later analysis assigned CDR3 sequences along with most-parsimonious VDJ recombination scenarios. A later analysis defined each TCR beta chain by its CDR3 amino acid sequence plus V-gene family, and excluded reads lacking a unique V-gene family. To address suspected cross-contamination and a sequencing artifact, a later analysis removed some 620 highly shared, low-generation-probability nucleotide sequences. In a later analysis, a clonal expansion index for each public chain was calculated from normalized within-repertoire ranks of inferred template counts. In a later analysis, generation probabilities were computed with a VDJ recombination model fitted to out-of-frame rearrangements, and the resulting probabilities were checked against IGoR. In a later analysis, hypergeometric tests were used to score TCR-TCR, TCR-HLA and TCR-CMV co-occurrence, with a repertoire-size bias correction applied to TCR pairs. False discovery rates were estimated in a later analysis by permuting HLA or CMV assignments 20 times. A later analysis grouped co-occurring TCRs with DBSCAN, adding TCRdist sequence similarity when clustering within HLA-allele-positive subsets. Co-occurrence clustering excluded repertoires with fewer than 30,000 or more than 120,000 public chains, plus five with anomalous nucleotide sharing. TCRdb obtained this table from immuneACCESS and retained in-frame rearrangements with V and J assigned. These tables miss some clones; where compared with another copy, unresolved V genes account for less than half of the shortfall, and the remainder is unexplained. The V and J calls and clone size come from that table; D and trimming were worked out from the DNA. For this sample there are 150,000 to 200,000 clones; around 80% appear just once. The top ten clones comprise over 1.5% of the sample.

V sheds 8 bases and J sheds 2 bases, leaving 18 bases between their ends. According to the germline V gene (reference sequence), CDR1 reads SEHNR and CDR2 reads FQNEAQ. Measured from the cysteine to the phenylalanine, the CDR3 is 15 residues long. CDR3 DNA only is kept here, 45 bases in frame from base 1. A remark on this clone: Its antigen remains undetermined. Base qualities are not recorded, but no much larger clone differs from it by a single base.

This receptor was obtained from a man aged 35 to 55 in good health and CMV-seropositive. What was sequenced was PBMCs. The chain employs TRBV7-9 and TRBJ1-2; TRBD1 is a weak D gene call, 5 bases matching. CDR3 reads: CASETTGDSNYGYTF. Read as DNA, the sequence is TGTGCCAGCGAGACAACAGGTGATTCGAACTATGGCTACACCTTC.